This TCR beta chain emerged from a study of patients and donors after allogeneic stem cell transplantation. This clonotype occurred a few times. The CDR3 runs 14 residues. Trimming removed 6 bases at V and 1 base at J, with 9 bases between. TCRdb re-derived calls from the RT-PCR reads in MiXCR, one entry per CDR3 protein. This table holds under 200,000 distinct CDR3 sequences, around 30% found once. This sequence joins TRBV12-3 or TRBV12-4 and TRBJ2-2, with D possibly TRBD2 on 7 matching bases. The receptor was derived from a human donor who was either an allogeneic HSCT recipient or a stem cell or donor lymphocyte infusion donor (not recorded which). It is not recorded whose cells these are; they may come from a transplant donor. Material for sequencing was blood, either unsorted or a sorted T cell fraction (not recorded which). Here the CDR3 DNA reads TGTGCCAGCAGAGCGGGACAGAACACCGGGGAGCTGTTTTTT. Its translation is CASRAGQNTGELFF.